This T cell receptor beta chain was sequenced in a study of CD8 T cells in Susac syndrome. TCR beta sequences were obtained from blood CD8+ and CD4+ T cells. Both CD4+ and CD8+ T cells were negatively isolated, and TEMRA cells underwent FACS enrichment. Deletions cut 0 bases from V and 5 bases from J, with 20 bases between. Germline CDR1 LGHNA, CDR2 YNFKEQ. The CDR3 runs to 17 residues. cDNA came from 0.5 to 1 ug RNA primed by random hexamers. Across 54 Vbeta and 13 Jbeta, TCR beta CDR3 was amplified with immunoSEQ multiplex PCR. TCRdb re-called the immunoSEQ multiplex PCR reads through MiXCR, storing one row per CDR3 protein. The sample lists 110,000 or so distinct CDR3 sequences, 93% occurring once.

Sequenced sample: CD4+ T cells from PBMCs. This clonotype was obtained from a human donor with multiple sclerosis. The rearrangement joins TRBV4-2 to TRBJ2-7; D is tentatively TRBD1 or TRBD2 (5 bases each). The CDR3 here is CASSQDNARVRGHEQYF. CDR3 coding DNA: TGTGCCAGCAGCCAAGATAATGCGAGGGTAAGGGGCCACGAGCAGTACTTC.